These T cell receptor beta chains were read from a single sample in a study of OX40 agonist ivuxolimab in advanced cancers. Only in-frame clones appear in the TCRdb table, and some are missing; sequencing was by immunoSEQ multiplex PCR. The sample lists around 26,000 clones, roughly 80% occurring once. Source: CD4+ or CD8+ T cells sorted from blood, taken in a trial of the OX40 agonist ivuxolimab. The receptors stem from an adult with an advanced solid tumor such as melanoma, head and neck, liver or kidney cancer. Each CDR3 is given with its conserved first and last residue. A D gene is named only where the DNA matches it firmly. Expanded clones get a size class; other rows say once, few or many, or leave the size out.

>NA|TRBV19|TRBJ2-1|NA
TGTGCCAGTAGTATAGCGGGTTGGGATGAGCAGTTCTTC
CASSIAGWDEQFF
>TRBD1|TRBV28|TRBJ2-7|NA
TGTGCCAGCAGAAATGACAGGGGGCCCTACGAGCAGTACTTC
CASRNDRGPYEQYF
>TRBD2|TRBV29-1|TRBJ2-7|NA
TGCAGCGGTGAACAGACTAGCGGGGACTACGAGCAGTACTTC
CSGEQTSGDYEQYF
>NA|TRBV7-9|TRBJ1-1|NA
TGTGCCAGCAGCTTATCACAGGAGCACACTGAAGCTTTCTTT
CASSLSQEHTEAFF
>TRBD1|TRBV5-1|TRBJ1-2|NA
TGCGCCAGCAGTCCCACAGGGGGCAAGGGTGGCTACACCTTC
CASSPTGGKGGYTF
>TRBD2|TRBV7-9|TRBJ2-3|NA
TGTGCCAGCAGTCGCGGACTAGCGGGGAGGTCAGATACGCAGTATTTT
CASSRGLAGRSDTQYF
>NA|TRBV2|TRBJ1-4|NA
TGTGCCAGCAGTGAACAGCACTCAACTAATGAAAAACTGTTTTTT
CASSEQHSTNEKLFF
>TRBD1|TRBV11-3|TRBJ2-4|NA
TGTGCCAGCATCAAAGTAGGATTGGGACAGGGAAGGGCCAAAAACATTCAGTACTTC
CASIKVGLGQGRAKNIQYF
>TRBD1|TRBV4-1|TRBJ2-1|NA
TGCGCCAGCAGCCTAAGGGAGGGACAGGGATTAAATGAGCAGTTCTTC
CASSLREGQGLNEQFF
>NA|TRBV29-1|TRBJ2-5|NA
TGCAGCGTTGAGCAGGGAGGAACTGGGGCCCAGTACTTC
CSVEQGGTGAQYF
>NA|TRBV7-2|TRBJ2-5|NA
TGTGCCAGCAGCTTAGAACGGGGACCCCAAGAGACCCAGTACTTC
CASSLERGPQETQYF
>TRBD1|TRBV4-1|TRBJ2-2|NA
TGCGCCAGCAGCATCAGGGGGCAGGCCGGGGAGCTGTTTTTT
CASSIRGQAGELFF
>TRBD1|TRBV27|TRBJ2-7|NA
TGTGCCAGCAGCCCCGGACAGGGGGCCTACGAGCAGTACTTC
CASSPGQGAYEQYF
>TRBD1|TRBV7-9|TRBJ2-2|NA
TGTGCCAGCAGCTTAGGAGGGTTGACAGGGTCGATCGCCACCGGGGAGCTGTTTTTT
CASSLGGLTGSIATGELFF
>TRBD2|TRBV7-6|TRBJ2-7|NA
TGTGCCAGCAGCCAGGAGCGGGGTAGCTCCTACGAGCAGTACTTC
CASSQERGSSYEQYF
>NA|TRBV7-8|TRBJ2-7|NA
TGTGCCAGCAGCTTAGCGTACCGATTGGGCATCGAGCAGTACTTC
CASSLAYRLGIEQYF
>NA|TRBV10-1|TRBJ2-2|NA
TGCGCCAGCAAGTCCGGCGTAAACACCGGGGAGCTGTTTTTT
CASKSGVNTGELFF
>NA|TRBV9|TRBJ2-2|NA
TGTGCCAGCAGCCGACGGACGGGGCACACCGGGGAGCTGTTTTTT
CASSRRTGHTGELFF
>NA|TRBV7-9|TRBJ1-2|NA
TGTGCCAGCAGCTTAGGCGGCAGTTATGGCTACACCTTC
CASSLGGSYGYTF
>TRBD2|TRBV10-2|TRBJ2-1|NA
TGCGCCACCGAGACTAGCGGGGGGGCCGGGAATGAGCAGTTCTTC
CATETSGGAGNEQFF
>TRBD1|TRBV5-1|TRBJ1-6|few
TGCGCCAGCAGCCTCCGGGACAGGAGTAATTCACCCCTCCACTTT
CASSLRDRSNSPLHF
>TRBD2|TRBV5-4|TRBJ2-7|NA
TGTGCCAGCAGCTTGGTCGGGGGGGGCGAGCAGTACTTC
CASSLVGGGEQYF
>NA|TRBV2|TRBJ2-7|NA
TGTGCCAGCAGTGAAGCGCAGGGCTTCTCGGGGGACTTC
CASSEAQGFSGDF
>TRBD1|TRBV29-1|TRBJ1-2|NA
TGCAGCGCCCGCGCCCTTCAGGGGGAGGGAACTTATGGCTACACCTTC
CSARALQGEGTYGYTF
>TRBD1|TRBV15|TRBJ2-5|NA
TGTGCCACCAGCAGGGGGACAGGGGGCCAAGAGACCCAGTACTTC
CATSRGTGGQETQYF
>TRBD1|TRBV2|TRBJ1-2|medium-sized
TGTGCCAGCAGTGAAGGGACAGGGCGTTATGATGGCTACACCTTC
CASSEGTGRYDGYTF
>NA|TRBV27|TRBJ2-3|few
TGTGCCAGCATGAGGCAGTATTCCGATACGCAGTATTTT
CASMRQYSDTQYF
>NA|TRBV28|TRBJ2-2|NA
TGTGCCGCCTCGGGGGCGAACACCGGGGAGCTGTTTTTT
CAASGANTGELFF
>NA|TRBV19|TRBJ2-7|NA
TGTGCCAGTAGCCTCTTGTCTGGGGGCGCCTACGAGCAGTACTTC
CASSLLSGGAYEQYF
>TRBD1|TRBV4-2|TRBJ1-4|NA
TGTGCCAGCAGCCACATGGACAGGGACGATGAAAAACTGTTTTTT
CASSHMDRDDEKLFF
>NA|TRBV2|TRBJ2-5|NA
TGTGCCAGCAGGAGGGACCAAGAGACCCAGTACTTC
CASRRDQETQYF
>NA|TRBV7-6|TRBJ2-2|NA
TGTGCCAGCCTCCGAGACTCAAGGAACACCGGGGAGCTGTTTTTT
CASLRDSRNTGELFF
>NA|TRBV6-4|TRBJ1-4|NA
TGTGCCAGCAGTGTAGGGTGGGGCCAAATTAATGAAAAACTGTTTTTT
CASSVGWGQINEKLFF
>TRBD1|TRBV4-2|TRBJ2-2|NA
TGTGCCAGCAGCCAAGGTGGGACAGGGGCCAACACCGGGGAGCTGTTTTTT
CASSQGGTGANTGELFF
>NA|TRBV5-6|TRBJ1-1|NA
TGTGCCAGCAGCTTGGTTGGAGGAATGAACACTGAAGCTTTCTTT
CASSLVGGMNTEAFF
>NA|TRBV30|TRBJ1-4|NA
TGTGCCTGGATACCCCCCGGAGCAACTAATGAAAAACTGTTTTTT
CAWIPPGATNEKLFF
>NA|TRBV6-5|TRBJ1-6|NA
TGTGCCAGCAGTCACCAACGCTCAGGGGATTCACCCCTCCACTTT
CASSHQRSGDSPLHF
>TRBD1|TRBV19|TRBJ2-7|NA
TGTGCCAGTACCCCGACAGGGGGCATCTACGAGCAGTACTTC
CASTPTGGIYEQYF
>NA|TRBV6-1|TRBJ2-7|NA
TGTGCCAGATCACTCGGGCCAACCTACGAGCAGTACTTC
CARSLGPTYEQYF
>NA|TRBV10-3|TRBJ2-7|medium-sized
TGTGCCATCAGTGAGACGGGAAGGCTTCGCGGGGTCTACGAGCAGTACTTC
CAISETGRLRGVYEQYF
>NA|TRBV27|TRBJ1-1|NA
TGTGCCAGCATTCGTTACACTGAAGCTTTCTTT
CASIRYTEAFF
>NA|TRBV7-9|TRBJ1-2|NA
TGTGCCAGCAGCCCAAAAGACGGACAAGGGCAAGGCTATGGCTACACCTTC
CASSPKDGQGQGYGYTF
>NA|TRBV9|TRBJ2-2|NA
TGTGCCAGCAGCGTTCTCGAGGACATTTTCTTAGTCCCCGGGGAGCTGTTTTTT
CASSVLEDIFLVPGELFF
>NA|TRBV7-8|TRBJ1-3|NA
TGTGCCAGCAGCCCTAGAGGCTCTGGAAACACCATATATTTT
CASSPRGSGNTIYF
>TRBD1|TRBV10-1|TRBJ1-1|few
TGCGCCAGCAGTGCCGACAGGGAACAAGCTTTCTTT
CASSADREQAFF
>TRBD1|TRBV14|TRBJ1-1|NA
TGTGCCAGCAGCCGCAGGACAGGAATGAACACTGAAGCTTTCTTT
CASSRRTGMNTEAFF
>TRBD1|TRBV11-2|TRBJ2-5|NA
TGTGCCAGCAGCTTCCACGGACAGGGGTCAGTGCGGTACTTC
CASSFHGQGSVRYF
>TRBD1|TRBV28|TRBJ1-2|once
TGTGCCAGCAGCAATACACAGGGGCAGTATGGCTACACCTTC
CASSNTQGQYGYTF
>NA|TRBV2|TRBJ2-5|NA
TGTGCCACTGGGCGGGGTCGACAAGAGACCCAGTACTTC
CATGRGRQETQYF
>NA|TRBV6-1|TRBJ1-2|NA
TGTGCCAGCAGGCAGGGAGGCTACACCTTC
CASRQGGYTF
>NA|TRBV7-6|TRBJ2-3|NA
TGTGCCAGCAGCTTAGGCCCTAGCACAGATACGCAGTATTTT
CASSLGPSTDTQYF
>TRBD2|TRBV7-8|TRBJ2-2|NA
TGTGCCAGCAGCCCGAGCGGGGGTCCCTACACCGGGGAGCTGTTTTTT
CASSPSGGPYTGELFF
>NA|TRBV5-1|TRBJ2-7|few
TGCGCCAGCAGCGATATTAGACAGTCCTACGAGCAGTACTTC
CASSDIRQSYEQYF
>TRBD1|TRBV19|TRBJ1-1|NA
TGTGCCAGTAGGGGGGAGACAGGGTCGGGGATTGACACTGAAGCTTTCTTT
CASRGETGSGIDTEAFF
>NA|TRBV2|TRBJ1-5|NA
TGTGCCAGTGGTGGAGCGGTGTTGTTTAGCAATCAGCCCCAGCATTTT
CASGGAVLFSNQPQHF
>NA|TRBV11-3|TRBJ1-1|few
TGTGCCAGCAGCTTACTCGCAGGGACTGAAGCTTTCTTT
CASSLLAGTEAFF
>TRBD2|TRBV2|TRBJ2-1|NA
TGTGCCAGCAGTGGACTAGCGGGGGGTTTTGAGCAGTTCTTC
CASSGLAGGFEQFF
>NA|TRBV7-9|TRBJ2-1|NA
TGTGCCAGCAGCAATATAAAGGGCAATGAGCAGTTCTTC
CASSNIKGNEQFF
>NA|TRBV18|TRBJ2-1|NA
TGTGCCAGCTCACTCCCAGACGAGCAGTTCTTC
CASSLPDEQFF
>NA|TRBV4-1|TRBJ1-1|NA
TGCGCCAGCAGCCTCGGGATTCTGGGGAACACTGAAGCTTTCTTT
CASSLGILGNTEAFF